The 30 T cell receptor beta chains given below trace back to one sample, sequenced in a study of cytomegalovirus exposure and HLA in healthy donors. The PCR ran on 60 Vbeta and 13 Jbeta primers. TCRdb keeps only in-frame clones here, not all; method: immunoSEQ multiplex PCR. Of some 160,000 clones in the sample, 75% to 85% are singletons; the top ten hold 5% to 7%. The sample taken for sequencing was PBMCs. Receptors were obtained from a man aged 50-60 years in good health and CMV-seropositive.

The chain uses TRBV9 and TRBJ2-3; D is unclear. The CDR3 is made up of 15 amino acids. Germline-derived CDR1 and CDR2 are SGDLS and YYNGEE. V lost 4 bases and J 4 bases, leaving 16 bases between the germline ends. CDR3 coding DNA: TGTGCCAGCAGCTTACGACCCGGTGAGGCAGATACGCAGTATTTT. Translated: CASSLRPGEADTQYF.

This clone was detected only once. The chain couples TRBV7-2 to TRBJ2-2; possible D gene TRBD2, 7 bases. Germline lookup yields CDR1 SGHTA and CDR2 FQGNSA. This CDR3 has 16 amino acids. V was cut by 2 bases and J by 6 bases, with 16 bases left in between. In DNA, the CDR3 is TGTGCCAGCAGCTTACGGGGGCTAGCGGTAGCCGGGGAGCTGTTTTTT. This encodes CASSLRGLAVAGELFF.

The V call is TRBV2, the J call TRBJ2-2; 12 bases align to TRBD2. The CDR3 runs 15 residues. The germline V gene has CDR1 SNHLY and CDR2 FYNNEI. V trimming: 8 bases; J trimming: 6 bases; junction bases outside the gene matches: 7. The CDR3 region is CASGLAGLVSGELFF. The CDR3 DNA is TGTGCCAGCGGACTAGCGGGGCTAGTTTCCGGGGAGCTGTTTTTT.

V usage is TRBV14 and J usage is TRBJ1-1; D may be TRBD1 (5 bases). CDR3 length: 17 amino acids. Trimming removed 4 bases from V and 3 bases from J, with 21 bases in between. Looked up from germline, CDR1 is SGHDN and CDR2 is FVKESK. CDR3 sequence reads: CASSPREGLPPDTEAFF. The CDR3 DNA follows: TGTGCCAGCAGCCCCAGGGAGGGGCTCCCGCCGGACACTGAAGCTTTCTTT.

The chain combines TRBV9 with TRBJ2-7, with TRBD2 identical over 7 bases. This CDR3 comprises 14 residues. CDR1 and CDR2 (germline): SGDLS, YYNGEE. The J segment lost 5 bases and the V segment lost 4 bases, leaving 9 bases of the junction unmatched. The CDR3 loop reads CASSPSGGGHEQYF. CDR3 DNA: TGTGCCAGCAGCCCCTCGGGAGGAGGCCACGAGCAGTACTTC.

In DNA form, the CDR3 reads TGTGCCAGCAGTGCGAGGGCGAACACTGAAGCTTTCTTT. Its protein product is CASSARANTEAFF. V gene TRBV9 combines with J gene TRBJ1-1; no firm D call. The V gene's germline CDR1 is SGDLS and CDR2 YYNGEE. V was pared by 5 bases and J by 1 base, with 9 bases between. The CDR3 is made up of 13 amino acids.

The gene calls are TRBV19 and TRBJ1-3, with D uncertain. This CDR3 is 13 amino acids long. V was pared by 3 bases and J by 1 base, with 4 bases between. Germline V gene sequence: CDR1 LNHDA, CDR2 SQIVND (reference sequence). As DNA, the CDR3 is TGTGCCAGTAGTATCCATTCTGGAAACACCATATATTTT. Amino acid sequence: CASSIHSGNTIYF.

V gene TRBV28 combines with J gene TRBJ2-2, with TRBD1 identical over 10 bases. Trimming cost V 6 bases and J 5 bases; bases outside gene matches: 6. This CDR3 comprises 15 residues. Germline lookup yields CDR1 MDHEN and CDR2 SYDVKM. CDR3 coding DNA: TGTGCCAGCAGACCTGGGACAGGGGAAACCGGGGAGCTGTTTTTT. It translates to CASRPGTGETGELFF.

The V and J genes are TRBV25-1 and TRBJ2-5; 10 nucleotides align to TRBD2. Germline values: CDR1 MGHDK, CDR2 SYGVNS. J lost 2 bases, V lost 8 bases, and 8 bases had no gene match. The CDR3 has 15 amino acids. The CDR3, as DNA: TGTGCCAGCCAGAGACTAGCGGGTACTCAAGAGACCCAGTACTTC. This translates into CASQRLAGTQETQYF.

This chain joins TRBV11-3 and TRBJ1-1, with 11 bases matching TRBD1. V gave up 5 bases and J gave up 8 bases; unmatched junction bases: 7. CDR1 SGHNT and CDR2 YENEEA come from the germline V gene. The CDR3 covers 14 residues. The CDR3 DNA is TGTGCCAGCAGCCCCCGGACAGGGGGCGGAGAAGCTTTCTTT. Encoded protein: CASSPRTGGGEAFF. Full variable domain (missing parts from reference TRBV11-3 and TRBJ1-1): EAGVVQSPRYKIIEKKQPVAFWCNPISGHNTLYWYLQNLGQGPELLIRYENEEAVDDSQLPKDRFSAERLKGVDSTLKIQPAELGDSAVYLCASSPRTGGGEAFFGQGTRLTVV.

The V gene is TRBV7-2, the J gene TRBJ2-3; D unclear. This CDR3 is built from 13 residues. Trimming left V 5 bases short and J 5 bases short, with 11 bases between. CDR1 and CDR2 from the germline V gene are SGHTA and FQGNSA. The CDR3 region is CASSARHRDTQYF. The CDR3 DNA is TGTGCCAGCAGCGCCCGCCACAGAGATACGCAGTATTTT. Looking up the rest from reference TRBV7-2 and TRBJ2-3 gives the full variable domain: GAGVSQSPSNKVTEKGKDVELRCDPISGHTALYWYRQSLGQGLEFLIYFQGNSAPDKSGLPSDRFSAERTGGSVSTLTIQRTQQEDSAVYLCASSARHRDTQYFGPGTRLTVL.

This clone turned up a few times. In DNA, the CDR3 is TGTGCCAGCAGCTCCCCCGACATCGATCAAGAGACCCAGTACTTC. It codes for CASSSPDIDQETQYF. J is TRBJ2-5 and V is TRBV5-6; D is uncertain. This CDR3 has 15 residues. The V end lost 3 bases, the J end lost 2 bases, and 14 bases lay between the germline ends. CDR1 is SGHDT and CDR2 is YYEEEE in the germline V gene.

This clone has just one count. The rearrangement joins TRBV4-1 to TRBJ2-3; 13 bases line up with TRBD2. Germline V lookup: CDR1 MGHRA, CDR2 YSYEKL. J was trimmed by 1 base and V by 4 bases; bases with no gene match: 11. This CDR3 is built from 19 residues. Here the CDR3 DNA reads TGCGCCAGCAGCCGAGACCGGACTAGCGGGAGCGAGGGCACAGATACGCAGTATTTT. This gives the protein CASSRDRTSGSEGTDTQYF.

The J gene is TRBJ2-1, the V gene TRBV7-3; tentative D call: TRBD1 (5 bases). The V end lost 5 bases, the J end lost 8 bases, and 13 bases lay between the germline ends. The germline V gene encodes CDR1 SGHTA and CDR2 FQGTGA. This CDR3 has 13 amino acids. The CDR3 DNA follows: TGTGCCAGCAGCAGCAGGGTTAGAGATGAGCAGTTCTTC. Protein: CASSSRVRDEQFF.

V is TRBV4-1 and J is TRBJ1-2; 7 bases agree with TRBD1. The CDR3 spans 14 residues. The germline V gene has CDR1 MGHRA and CDR2 YSYEKL. Unmatched junction bases numbered 9, after V lost 3 bases and J lost 8 bases. The CDR3 nucleotides are TGCGCCAGCAGCCATGAAAGGGGGCGGAGGGGCTACACCTTC. It translates to CASSHERGRRGYTF.

This chain links TRBV18 with TRBJ2-3, with 7 bases aligning to TRBD2. This CDR3 region has 16 residues. The ends lost 5 bases at V and 3 bases at J; junction bases unmatched: 11. Germline V gene lookup returns CDR1 KGHSH and CDR2 LQKENI. CDR3 sequence (DNA): TGTGCCAGCTCATCTGAGCGGGATTGGAATACAGATACGCAGTATTTT. Protein sequence: CASSSERDWNTDTQYF.

The chain carries TRBV5-4 and TRBJ1-2; D not resolved. The CDR3 length is 12 residues. V lost 0 bases and J 8 bases, leaving 8 bases between the germline ends. The germline CDR1 and CDR2 sequences are SGHNT and YYREEE (reference sequence). The CDR3 sequence: CASSLEHSGYTF. The CDR3 nucleotides read TGTGCCAGCAGCTTGGAACATTCGGGCTACACCTTC.

V is TRBV4-1 and J is TRBJ2-5, with 7 nucleotides matching TRBD1. CDR1 is MGHRA and CDR2 is YSYEKL in the germline V gene. CDR3 length equals 15 residues. The J segment lost 2 bases and the V segment lost 4 bases, leaving 7 bases of the junction unmatched. The CDR3 spells CASSRIGTVQETQYF. In DNA, the CDR3 is TGCGCCAGCAGCCGGATAGGGACAGTTCAAGAGACCCAGTACTTC.

In nucleotides, the CDR3 is TGCAGCGCTAAGGGGGGGAGGAGGGGAGAGACCCAGTACTTC. It codes for CSAKGGRRGETQYF. The chain is built from TRBV29-1 and TRBJ2-5; tentative D call: TRBD2 (7 bases). The V end was cut by 7 bases, the J end by 4 bases, with 19 bases between. The V gene's germline CDR1 is SQVTM and CDR2 ANQGSEA. CDR3 length: 14 amino acids.

V usage is TRBV6-5 and J usage is TRBJ2-7, with D possibly TRBD1 on 6 matching bases. V was pared by 7 bases and J by 1 base, with 17 bases between. This CDR3 has 15 amino acids. Germline CDR1 and CDR2: MNHEY and SVGAGI. Written as DNA, the CDR3 is TGTGCCAGCACCCGGGACCGGGACACATCCTACGAGCAGTACGTC. Residues: CASTRDRDTSYEQYV.

The J gene is TRBJ2-5, the V gene TRBV7-9; no clear D gene. CDR3 length: 13 residues. V lost 2 bases and J lost 3, with 7 bases in between. Germline CDR1 is SEHNR and CDR2 is FQNEAQ (reference sequence). The CDR3 here is CASSLFVKETQYF. For the CDR3, the DNA is TGTGCCAGCAGCTTATTTGTTAAAGAGACCCAGTACTTC. Full variable domain (remainder filled in from reference TRBV7-9 and TRBJ2-5): DTGVSQNPRHKITKRGQNVTFRCDPISEHNRLYWYRQTLGQGPEFLTYFQNEAQLEKSRLLSDRFSAERPKGSFSTLEIQRTEQGDSAMYLCASSLFVKETQYFGPGTRLLVL.

The rearrangement links TRBV18 to TRBJ1-1; D is ambiguous. The CDR3 spans 14 residues. V lost 2 bases and J lost 0, with 7 bases in between. Germline V gene sequence: CDR1 KGHSH, CDR2 LQKENI. In nucleotides, the CDR3 is TGTGCCAGCTCACCAAACAAAATGAACACTGAAGCTTTCTTT. Protein product: CASSPNKMNTEAFF. Based on the CDR3 plus reference TRBV18 and TRBJ1-1, the full variable domain is NAGVMQNPRHLVRRRGQEARLRCSPMKGHSHVYWYRQLPEEGLKFMVYLQKENIIDESGMPKERFSAEFPKEGPSILRIQQVVRGDSAAYFCASSPNKMNTEAFFGQGTRLTVV.

This CDR3 is CASSSGLRLGAGELFF. The DNA of the CDR3 is TGTGCCAGCAGCTCGGGACTACGCCTTGGGGCCGGGGAGCTGTTTTTT. V and J are TRBV11-2 and TRBJ2-2; TRBD2 matches 7 bases. The CDR3 is 16 residues long. Germline CDR1 and CDR2: SGHAT and FQNNGV. Germline trimming cut 4 bases from V and 6 bases from J; bases unmatched to any gene: 11.

This clone was counted once. This chain joins TRBV21-1 and TRBJ2-3; the D call of TRBD2 is as the table states it, not checked on the DNA. TRBV21-1 is a pseudogene locus. The length of the CDR3 is 20 residues. CDR3 in DNA: TGTGCCAGCAGCAAAGGGACAGGACTAGCGGGAGAGGGGAGCACAGATACGCAGTATTTT. Its protein is CASSKGTGLAGEGSTDTQYF.

This chain links TRBV5-4 with TRBJ1-2; 7 bases fit TRBD1. In germline, CDR1 is SGHNT, CDR2 YYREEE (reference sequence). The junction had 5 bases not matched to a gene; V was cut back by 4 bases and J by 8 bases. This CDR3 comprises 12 residues. The CDR3, as DNA: TGTGCCAGCAGCCGACAGGGTTGGGGCTACACCTTC. This gives the protein CASSRQGWGYTF.

This clone was counted only a few times. The chain employs TRBV27 and TRBJ1-1; 8 nucleotides line up with TRBD1. Germline V gene sequence: CDR1 MNHEY, CDR2 SMNVEV (reference sequence). The CDR3 consists of 13 residues. V lost 5 bases, J lost 10 bases, and 9 bases stayed unmatched. For the CDR3, the DNA is TGTGCCAGCAGTCCCGGACAGGGATCCGTAGCTTTCTTT. Translation gives CASSPGQGSVAFF.

This chain links TRBV5-4 with TRBJ2-3, with TRBD2 matching over 12 bases. The germline gives CDR1 SGHNT, CDR2 YYREEE (reference sequence). J lost 4 bases, V lost 4 bases, and 7 bases had no gene match. This CDR3 has 16 amino acids. The CDR3 reads CASSTLAGGGADTQYF. CDR3 sequence (DNA): TGTGCCAGCAGCACACTAGCGGGGGGCGGGGCAGATACGCAGTATTTT. The whole variable domain, remainder taken from reference TRBV5-4 and TRBJ2-3, is ETGVTQSPTHLIKTRGQQVTLRCSSQSGHNTVSWYQQALGQGPQFIFQYYREEENGRGNFPPRFSGLQFPNYSSELNVNALELDDSALYLCASSTLAGGGADTQYFGPGTRLTVL.

The V call is TRBV5-1, the J call TRBJ2-3; TRBD1 agrees at 12 bases. From germline, CDR1 is SGHRS and CDR2 YFSETQ. The CDR3 has 18 residues. The V and J ends lost 2 bases and 3 bases, in that order; junction bases with no gene match: 10. DNA for the CDR3: TGCGCCAGCAGCTTCTTTTCCCCGGGACAGGGGGCTACAGATACGCAGTATTTT. Protein sequence: CASSFFSPGQGATDTQYF.

The rearrangement uses TRBV7-8 and TRBJ2-7; 7 bases are a match to TRBD1. The V segment lost 1 base and the J segment 6 bases; nucleotides outside the gene matches: 3. This CDR3 spans 13 amino acids. The germline V gene has CDR1 SGHVS and CDR2 FQNEAQ. DNA of the CDR3: TGTGCCAGCAGCTTAGTTGACAGGGCCGAGCAGTACGTC. Translating it yields CASSLVDRAEQYV.

This chain uses TRBV19 with TRBJ1-2, with a weak D call TRBD1 (5 bases). The CDR3 runs to 11 residues. From germline, CDR1 is LNHDA and CDR2 SQIVND (reference sequence). V lost 8 bases and J 7 bases, leaving 11 bases between the germline ends. CDR3 nucleotides: TGTGCCAGTCGGCGGGGCTCTGGCTACACCTTC. Translating gives CASRRGSGYTF.